This T cell receptor beta chain was profiled in a study of T cell responses to AZD1222 COVID-19 vaccine. The V and J ends lost 3 bases and 3 bases respectively, with 5 bases between them. This CDR3 spans 12 amino acids. Per germline, CDR1 SEHNR and CDR2 FQNEAQ (reference sequence). Data came from immunoSEQ multiplex PCR; TCRdb stores just in-frame clones and leaves some out. This sample has fewer than 120,000 clones, with about 95% found just once. The rearrangement uses TRBV7-9 and TRBJ1-1, with unresolved D. Sequencing used peripheral blood, obtained 28 days after the second AZD1222 dose. The clonotype comes from an adult who received the AZD1222 COVID-19 vaccine. CDR3 coding DNA: TGTGCCAGCAGCTTCCGGGACACTGAAGCTTTCTTT. This sequence encodes CASSFRDTEAFF.